The entry below describes one T cell receptor (beta chain). After removal of 7 bases from V and 5 bases from J, the junction contained 10 bases not matched to a gene. Germline CDR1 MNHEY, CDR2 SVGAGI. CDR3 length equals 15 residues. These data come from a study of blood T cell repertoires in COVID-19. About the research overall: T cells, B-cell-depleted T cells, or PBMCs supplied cDNA or gDNA.

Participants' reported clinical history set cohort assignment. TCRdb keeps only in-frame clones here, not all; method: immunoSEQ multiplex PCR. The sample consists of 250,000 to 300,000 clones, around 89% of them appearing once. Sequenced: PBMCs or T cells enriched from blood (not recorded which). This clonotype originated in a man in his forties who had recovered from COVID-19. This chain uses TRBV6-5 with TRBJ2-3, with 9 bases fitting TRBD1. The CDR3 spells CASTLRGQGLDTQYF. As DNA, the CDR3 is TGTGCCAGCACTTTAAGGGGACAGGGACTAGATACGCAGTATTTT.